Presented here are 2 T cell receptor beta chains from one specimen sequenced in a study of T cell clonality in common variable immunodeficiency. Study results and caveats: Common variable immunodeficiency TCR beta sequences reportedly had fewer deletions and N-nucleotide insertions.

These receptors' antigens are unknown. Assay: immunoSEQ multiplex PCR; the TCRdb copy retains only in-frame clones and omits some. The sample includes roughly 34,000 clones, none of them occurring once. The material sequenced was peripheral blood mononuclear cells. The receptors come from a human donor with common variable immunodeficiency.

This clone was found many times. Other DNA sequences in the same sample also yield this CDR3. This CDR3 is CASSPGQGADQPQHF. Partial CDR3 DNA: TGTGCCAGCTCACCAGGACAGGGGGCTGATCAGCCC. The chain has TRBV18 and TRBJ1-5, with 11 bases that match TRBD1. The CDR3 end lies 3 residues beyond the end of the read and is filled in from the germline J gene. V shed 2 bases and J 5 bases; nucleotides not matched to a gene: 2. The V gene's germline CDR1 is KGHSH and CDR2 LQKENI. The CDR3 has 15 residues. Full variable domain (missing parts from reference TRBV18 and TRBJ1-5): NAGVMQNPRHLVRRRGQEARLRCSPMKGHSHVYWYRQLPEEGLKFMVYLQKENIIDESGMPKERFSAEFPKEGPSILRIQQVVRGDSAAYFCASSPGQGADQPQHFGDGTRLSIL.

As regards this clone: The read ends 3 residues shy of where the CDR3 ends; the end is completed using the germline J gene. The V call is TRBV6-4, the J call TRBJ2-7; 12 bases agree with TRBD2. CDR1 MRHNA and CDR2 SNTAGT come from the germline V gene. Trimming took 4 bases from V and 2 from J; bases not matched to a gene: 3. This CDR3 has 15 residues. The CDR3 is CASSAGLAGTYEQYF. Partial CDR3 DNA: TGTGCCAGCAGTGCCGGACTAGCGGGGACCTACGAG.